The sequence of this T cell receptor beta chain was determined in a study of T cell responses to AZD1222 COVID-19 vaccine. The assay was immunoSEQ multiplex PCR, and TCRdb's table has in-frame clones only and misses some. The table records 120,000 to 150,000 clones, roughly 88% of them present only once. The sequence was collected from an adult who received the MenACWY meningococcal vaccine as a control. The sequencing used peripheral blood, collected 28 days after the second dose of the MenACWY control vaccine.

In DNA, the CDR3 is TGTGCCAGCAGCTCAACGGACGGCTATGGCTACACCTTC. This codes for CASSSTDGYGYTF. J is TRBJ1-2 and V is TRBV7-9; D is unclear. V lost 4 bases, J lost 4 bases, and 10 bases lay in between. Germline assignment: CDR1 SEHNR and CDR2 FQNEAQ (reference sequence). The CDR3 sequence is 13 residues long.